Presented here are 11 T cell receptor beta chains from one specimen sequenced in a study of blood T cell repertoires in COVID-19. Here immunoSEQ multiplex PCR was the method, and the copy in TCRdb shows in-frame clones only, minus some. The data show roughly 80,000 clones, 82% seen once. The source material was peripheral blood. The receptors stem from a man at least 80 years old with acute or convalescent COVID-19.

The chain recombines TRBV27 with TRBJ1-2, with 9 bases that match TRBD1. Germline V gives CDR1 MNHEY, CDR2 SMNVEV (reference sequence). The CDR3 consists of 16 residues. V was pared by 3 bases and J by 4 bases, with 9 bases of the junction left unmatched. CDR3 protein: CASSFGQGRDIYGYTF. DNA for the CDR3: TGTGCCAGCAGTTTTGGACAGGGGAGGGATATCTATGGCTACACCTTC.

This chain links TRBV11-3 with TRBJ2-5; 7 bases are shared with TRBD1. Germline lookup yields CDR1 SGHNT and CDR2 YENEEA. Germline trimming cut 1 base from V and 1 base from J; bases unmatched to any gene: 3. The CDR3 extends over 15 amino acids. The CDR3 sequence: CASSLGQGVQETQYF. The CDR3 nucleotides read TGTGCCAGCAGCTTAGGGCAGGGGGTCCAAGAGACCCAGTACTTC. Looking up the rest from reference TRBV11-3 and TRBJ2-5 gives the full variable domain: EAGVVQSPRYKIIEKKQPVAFWCNPISGHNTLYWYLQNLGQGPELLIRYENEEAVDDSQLPKDRFSAERLKGVDSTLKIQPAELGDSAVYLCASSLGQGVQETQYFGPGTRLLVL.

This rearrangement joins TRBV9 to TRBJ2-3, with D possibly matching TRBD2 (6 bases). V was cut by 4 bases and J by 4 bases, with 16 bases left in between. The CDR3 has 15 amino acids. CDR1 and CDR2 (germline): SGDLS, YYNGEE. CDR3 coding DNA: TGTGCCAGCAGCCCTGTCACTAGCTTGGCAGATACGCAGTATTTT. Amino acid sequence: CASSPVTSLADTQYF.

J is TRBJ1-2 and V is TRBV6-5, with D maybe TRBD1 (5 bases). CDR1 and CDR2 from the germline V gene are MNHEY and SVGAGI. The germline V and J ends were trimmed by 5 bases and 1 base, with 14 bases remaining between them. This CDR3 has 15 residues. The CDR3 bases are TGTGCCAGCAGTCCAAACTCCAGGGATAACTATGGCTACACCTTC. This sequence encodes CASSPNSRDNYGYTF.

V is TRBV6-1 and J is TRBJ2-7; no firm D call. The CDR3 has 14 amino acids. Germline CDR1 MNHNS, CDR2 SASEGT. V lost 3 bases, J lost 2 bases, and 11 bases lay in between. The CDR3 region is CASSDDWPPYEQYF. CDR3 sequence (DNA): TGTGCCAGCAGTGATGATTGGCCCCCCTACGAGCAGTACTTC.

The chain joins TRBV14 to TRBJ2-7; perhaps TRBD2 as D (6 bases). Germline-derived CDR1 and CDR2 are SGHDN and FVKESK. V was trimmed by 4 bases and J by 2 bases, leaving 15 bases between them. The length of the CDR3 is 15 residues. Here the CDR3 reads CASSPSLGGAYEQYF. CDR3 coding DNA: TGTGCCAGCAGCCCCTCGCTGGGGGGTGCCTACGAGCAGTACTTC.

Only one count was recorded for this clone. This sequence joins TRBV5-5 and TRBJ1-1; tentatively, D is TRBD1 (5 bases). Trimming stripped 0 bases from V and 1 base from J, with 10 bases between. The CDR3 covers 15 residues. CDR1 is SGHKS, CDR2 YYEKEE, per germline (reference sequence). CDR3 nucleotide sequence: TGTGCCAGCAGCTTGGAAGGGGCAAAGAACACTGAAGCTTTCTTT. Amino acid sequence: CASSLEGAKNTEAFF.

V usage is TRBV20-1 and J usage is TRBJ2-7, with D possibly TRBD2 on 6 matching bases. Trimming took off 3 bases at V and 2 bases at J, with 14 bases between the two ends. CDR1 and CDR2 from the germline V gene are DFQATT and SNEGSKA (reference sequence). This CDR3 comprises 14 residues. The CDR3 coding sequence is TGCAGTGCTAGTGATTGGAGGGAAACCTACGAGCAGTACTTC. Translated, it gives CSASDWRETYEQYF.

The CDR3 region has the DNA TGTGCCAGCAGTGACCGGGACAGGGGAAACATTCAGTACTTC. It codes for CASSDRDRGNIQYF. The gene calls are TRBV6-1 and TRBJ2-4; TRBD1 matches 10 bases. Germline V lookup: CDR1 MNHNS, CDR2 SASEGT. This CDR3 comprises 14 residues. V shed 3 bases, J shed 6 bases, and the junction held 2 bases outside the gene matches.

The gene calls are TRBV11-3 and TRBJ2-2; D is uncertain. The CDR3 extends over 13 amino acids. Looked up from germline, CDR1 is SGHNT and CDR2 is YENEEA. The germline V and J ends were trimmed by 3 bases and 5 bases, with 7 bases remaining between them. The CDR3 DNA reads TGTGCCAGCAGCTTTTCAGTTACCGGGGAGCTGTTTTTT. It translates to CASSFSVTGELFF.

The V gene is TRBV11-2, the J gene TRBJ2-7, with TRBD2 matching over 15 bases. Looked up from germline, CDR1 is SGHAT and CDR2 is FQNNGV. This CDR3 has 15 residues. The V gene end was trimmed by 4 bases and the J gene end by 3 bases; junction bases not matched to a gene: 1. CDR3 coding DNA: TGTGCCAGCAGCTCGGGACTAGCGGGGGGCTACGAGCAGTACTTC. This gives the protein CASSSGLAGGYEQYF.